This T cell receptor beta chain was captured by sequencing in a study of T cells in Graves' hyperthyroidism and ophthalmopathy. Study results and caveats: Appearing also in blood were most of the thyroid clonotypes expanded above 0.001. Model-based prediction identified ophthalmopathy a median 6.5 months prior to its onset.

Germline CDR1 reads SGHVS; CDR2 reads FQNEAQ. V was pared by 4 bases and J by 5 bases, with 2 bases of the junction left unmatched. CDR3 length: 15 amino acids. This clonotype has at least ten counts. Its antigen is still unknown. Amplified TCR beta CDR3 regions came from RNA transcripts. HTBI primers drove first-round RT-PCR of the TCR CDR3. Using its own MiXCR run on the multiplex PCR reads, TCRdb lists one record per CDR3 protein. The sample gives around 600,000 distinct CDR3 sequences, approximately 14% of which show up once; approximately 12% is in the top ten. Uncontrolled infection, other autoimmune disease, pregnancy or lactation excluded patients.

This receptor was obtained from a woman aged 50 to 60 with Graves' ophthalmopathy. Sequenced input: blood. The chain joins TRBV7-8 to TRBJ2-5; TRBD2 matches at 15 bases. The CDR3 region has the DNA TGTGCCAGCAGCTCTGGACTAGCGGGAGGGGAGACCCAGTACTTC. Protein sequence: CASSSGLAGGETQYF. Full variable domain (rest looked up from reference TRBV7-8 and TRBJ2-5): GAGVSQSPRYKVAKRGQDVALRCDPISGHVSLFWYQQALGQGPEFLTYFQNEAQLDKSGLPSDRFFAERPEGSVSTLKIQRTQQEDSAVYLCASSSGLAGGETQYFGPGTRLLVL.